One sample yielded the 27 T cell receptor beta chains listed below, sequenced in a study of cytomegalovirus exposure and HLA in healthy donors. PCR involved 60 Vbeta and 13 Jbeta primers. The repertoire was sequenced with immunoSEQ multiplex PCR; TCRdb's copy has only in-frame clones and lacks some. The sample has around 120,000 clones, about 80% seen once; the top ten hold around 2.5%. The specimen sequenced was PBMCs. Source of these receptors: a man younger than 40 in good health and CMV-seronegative.

The rearrangement uses TRBV28 and TRBJ2-2, with D perhaps matching TRBD2 (6 bases). The CDR3 has 16 residues. CDR1 MDHEN and CDR2 SYDVKM come from the germline V gene. V dropped 1 base and J dropped 5 bases, with 14 bases sitting between them. The CDR3 DNA sequence: TGTGCCAGCAGTTTATTCTACGGGAGAGGTACCGGGGAGCTGTTTTTT. Translated, it gives CASSLFYGRGTGELFF.

Notes on this clone: An end of the junction does not agree with germline; a read error may underlie this. J is TRBJ2-7 and V is TRBV7-7, with TRBD2 matching 12 bases. Germline V lookup: CDR1 SSHAT, CDR2 FNYEAQ (reference sequence). The CDR3 sequence is 15 residues long. The CDR3 reads CASSQGLAGSYEQYF. The CDR3 region has the DNA TGTGCTAGCAGCCAGGGACTAGCGGGCTCCTACGAGCAGTACTTC.

V and J are TRBV29-1 and TRBJ2-3, with D unresolved. Germline lookup yields CDR1 SQVTM and CDR2 ANQGSEA. The CDR3 totals 15 residues. The ends were cut back, 2 bases at V and 2 bases at J, with 14 bases in the middle. The CDR3 sequence: CSVENSAVLTDTQYF. CDR3 DNA sequence: TGCAGCGTTGAAAACAGTGCCGTACTCACAGATACGCAGTATTTT.

J is TRBJ2-2 and V is TRBV5-1; weak D call: TRBD1 (5 bases). The CDR3 is 14 residues long. The germline gives CDR1 SGHRS, CDR2 YFSETQ. Between the trimmed V and J ends, which lost 5 bases and 1 base, there was a span of 9 bases. Here the CDR3 reads CASRQDGNTGELFF. For the CDR3, the DNA is TGCGCCAGCAGACAGGACGGGAACACCGGGGAGCTGTTTTTT.

This sequence joins TRBV28 and TRBJ2-5; 7 bases agree with TRBD2. The DNA matches TRBJ2-7 better at its end, which makes the J call doubtful. Germline CDR1 and CDR2: MDHEN and SYDVKM. The CDR3 totals 13 residues. The CDR3 DNA reads as TGTGCCAGTTTGGGCGGGAGTGAGTACGAGCAGTACTTC. Amino acid sequence: CASLGGSEYEQYF.

The chain has TRBV7-2 and TRBJ1-1; 7 bases agree with TRBD1. CDR1 and CDR2 from the germline V gene are SGHTA and FQGNSA. The CDR3 has 16 amino acids. The ends lost 5 bases at V and 3 bases at J; junction bases unmatched: 12. This CDR3 reads CASSPGTAPLDTEAFF. CDR3 nucleotide sequence: TGTGCCAGCAGCCCCGGGACAGCCCCTTTAGACACTGAAGCTTTCTTT.

The chain is built from TRBV27 and TRBJ1-5, with 10 bases matching TRBD1. The germline V gene has CDR1 MNHEY and CDR2 SMNVEV (reference sequence). This CDR3 is 14 amino acids long. Losses at the gene ends were 5 bases for V and 5 bases for J; bases not matched to a gene: 3. The CDR3 DNA reads as TGTGCCAGCAGTGACAGGGGGCGGTATCAGCCCCAGCATTTT. Its protein product is CASSDRGRYQPQHF.

This clone came up once. V usage is TRBV7-3 and J usage is TRBJ2-5; 10 bases match TRBD2. The CDR3 length is 15 residues. CDR1 and CDR2 from the germline V gene are SGHTA and FQGTGA. With V trimmed by 4 bases and J by 5 bases, 7 bases remained unmatched. The CDR3 nucleotides are TGTGCCAGCAGCTATTCCGGGACTAGCGCCGAGACCCAGTACTTC. It translates to CASSYSGTSAETQYF. The full variable domain, its missing parts supplied by reference TRBV7-3 and TRBJ2-5, is GAGVSQTPSNKVTEKGKYVELRCDPISGHTALYWYRQSLGQGPEFLIYFQGTGAADDSGLPNDRFFAVRPEGSVSTLKIQRTERGDSAVYLCASSYSGTSAETQYFGPGTRLLVL.

The chain carries TRBV10-2 and TRBJ2-5; maybe TRBD2 (6 bases). The J call is uncertain, as TRBJ2-7 better fits the DNA end. The CDR3 covers 13 residues. Germline V lookup: CDR1 WSHSY, CDR2 SAAADI. The CDR3 nucleotides are TGCGCCAGCAGCATGGGGGGTCGGTACGAGCAGTACTTC. It yields the protein CASSMGGRYEQYF.

The chain employs TRBV5-6 and TRBJ1-5; D is undetermined. The length of the CDR3 is 12 residues. Trimming pared 4 bases from V and 3 bases from J, leaving 5 bases between. Germline V gene lookup returns CDR1 SGHDT and CDR2 YYEEEE. The DNA for the CDR3 is TGTGCCAGCAGCGCGCTCAATCAGCCCCAGCATTTT. It is translated as CASSALNQPQHF.

This clone showed up just once. The V and J genes are TRBV28 and TRBJ2-1; 8 nucleotides line up with TRBD2. The CDR3 runs 14 residues. V lost 6 bases and J lost 3; bases outside the gene matches: 4. Germline V gene sequence: CDR1 MDHEN, CDR2 SYDVKM. CDR3 nucleotides: TGTGCCAGCAGCCGACTAGCGCTCTACAATGAGCAGTTCTTC. This translates into CASSRLALYNEQFF.

The genes are TRBV5-1 and TRBJ2-5; tentatively, D is TRBD2 (5 bases). This CDR3 is 14 amino acids long. Per germline, CDR1 SGHRS and CDR2 YFSETQ. Trimming stripped 0 bases from V and 5 bases from J, with 11 bases between. CDR3 nucleotides: TGCGCCAGCAGCTTGGCGGGGTACATCGAGACCCAGTACTTC. This translates into CASSLAGYIETQYF.

V gene TRBV19 combines with J gene TRBJ2-1, with 12 positions matching TRBD2. Germline CDR1 is LNHDA and CDR2 is SQIVND (reference sequence). This CDR3 contains 16 residues. With 3 bases clipped from V and 9 bases from J, the junction kept 9 bases outside the gene matches. The CDR3: CASSMTSGRFGGEQFF. Written as DNA, the CDR3 is TGTGCCAGTAGTATGACTAGCGGGAGATTCGGGGGTGAGCAGTTCTTC. The full variable domain, in which reference TRBV19 and TRBJ2-1 provide the parts outside the CDR3, is DGGITQSPKYLFRKEGQNVTLSCEQNLNHDAMYWYRQDPGQGLRLIYYSQIVNDFQKGDIAEGYSVSREKKESFPLTVTSAQKNPTAFYLCASSMTSGRFGGEQFFGPGTRLTVL.

This chain uses TRBV6-5 with TRBJ1-2, with 9 bases identical to TRBD1. Trimming at V came to 6 bases and at J to 3 bases, leaving 5 bases not matched to a gene. Germline loops: CDR1 MNHEY, CDR2 SVGAGI. CDR3 length: 14 amino acids. The CDR3 bases are TGTGCCAGCAGACGGACAGGGGATCACTATGGCTACACCTTC. Translated: CASRRTGDHYGYTF.

This clone came up once. The chain joins TRBV18 to TRBJ2-1, with D tentatively TRBD1 (6 bases). CDR3 size: 12 residues. V dropped 6 bases and J dropped 6 bases, with 9 bases sitting between them. The V gene's germline CDR1 is KGHSH and CDR2 LQKENI. CDR3 DNA: TGTGCCAGCTCTCTGGACAGCAATGAGCAGTTCTTC. It is translated as CASSLDSNEQFF.

The rearrangement links TRBV14 to TRBJ2-7, with D maybe TRBD2 (6 bases). The CDR3 contains 16 residues. V shed 3 bases and J shed 3 bases, with 18 bases lying between them. In germline, CDR1 is SGHDN, CDR2 FVKESK. In DNA, the CDR3 is TGTGCCAGCAGCCATAGAGCTGGAGGGTACTACTACGAGCAGTACTTC. Its protein product is CASSHRAGGYYYEQYF.

The J gene is TRBJ2-1, the V gene TRBV14, with D unresolved. V was cut by 2 bases and J by 0 bases, with 11 bases left in between. CDR3 length: 16 amino acids. Germline assignment: CDR1 SGHDN and CDR2 FVKESK. CDR3 nucleotide sequence: TGTGCCAGCAGCCAACCAACGGAGAGCTCCTACAATGAGCAGTTCTTC. As protein: CASSQPTESSYNEQFF.

This clone was observed a few times. The rearrangement uses TRBV7-8 and TRBJ1-1, with D hard to call. The CDR3 consists of 14 residues. Germline V gene lookup returns CDR1 SGHVS and CDR2 FQNEAQ. Trimming removed 3 bases at V and 1 base at J, with 9 bases between. The DNA for the CDR3 is TGTGCCAGCAGCTTGAATTCAGGGAACACTGAAGCTTTCTTT. Translated, it gives CASSLNSGNTEAFF.

The chain couples TRBV5-4 to TRBJ2-1; D perhaps matches TRBD2 (6 bases). The CDR3 is 16 amino acids. The V end lost 3 bases, the J end lost 6 bases, and 19 bases lay between the germline ends. Germline V gives CDR1 SGHNT, CDR2 YYREEE (reference sequence). The CDR3 is CASSSLAISGFNEQFF. The CDR3 bases are TGTGCCAGCAGCTCCTTGGCCATTAGCGGTTTCAATGAGCAGTTCTTC.

This clone was seen only once. The chain is built from TRBV7-2 and TRBJ2-1; TRBD2 aligns across 9 bases. Germline CDR1 SGHTA, CDR2 FQGNSA. With 3 bases clipped from V and 3 bases from J, the junction kept 6 bases outside the gene matches. This CDR3 has 16 amino acids. CDR3 loop: CASSFLSSGVYNEQFF. CDR3 DNA sequence: TGTGCCAGCAGCTTTTTATCTAGCGGGGTCTACAATGAGCAGTTCTTC.

The CDR3 nucleotides are TGTGCCAGCAGCTTAGTGGGCCCCCATCAAGCGGGAATCGCCTACAATGAGCAGTTCTTC. Encoded protein: CASSLVGPHQAGIAYNEQFF. The chain employs TRBV7-8 and TRBJ2-1; 7 nucleotides align to TRBD2. CDR1 and CDR2 (germline): SGHVS, FQNEAQ. With V trimmed by 1 base and J by 2 bases, 17 bases remained unmatched. CDR3 size: 20 residues.

This clone appeared a few times. This chain uses TRBV27 with TRBJ2-7, with D tentatively TRBD2 (6 bases). The V end was cut by 6 bases, the J end by 0 bases, with 12 bases between. Germline CDR1 MNHEY, CDR2 SMNVEV (reference sequence). The CDR3 length is 14 residues. CDR3 DNA: TGTGCCAGCAGCCTTAGCGGAAGCTCCTACGAGCAGTACTTC. As protein: CASSLSGSSYEQYF.

The V gene is TRBV5-6, the J gene TRBJ1-4; 7 bases line up with TRBD1. The CDR3 has 17 amino acids. With 3 bases clipped from V and 3 bases from J, the junction kept 11 bases outside the gene matches. The V gene's germline CDR1 is SGHDT and CDR2 YYEEEE. CDR3 nucleotide sequence: TGTGCCAGCAGCTCAAAAAGGGGGCGCAGGTCTAATGAAAAACTGTTTTTT. Translation gives CASSSKRGRRSNEKLFF. The whole variable domain, remainder taken from reference TRBV5-6 and TRBJ1-4, is DAGVTQSPTHLIKTRGQQVTLRCSPKSGHDTVSWYQQALGQGPQFIFQYYEEEERQRGNFPDRFSGHQFPNYSSELNVNALLLGDSALYLCASSSKRGRRSNEKLFFGSGTQLSVL.

The chain couples TRBV5-1 to TRBJ2-2, with 13 bases fitting TRBD2. The CDR3 totals 17 residues. CDR1 and CDR2 (germline): SGHRS, YFSETQ. V lost 3 bases to trimming and J lost 2 bases; unmatched junction nucleotides: 4. The DNA of the CDR3 is TGCGCCAGCAGCTGGGGGACTAGCGGGACTAACACCGGGGAGCTGTTTTTT. Protein: CASSWGTSGTNTGELFF. The variable domain in full, with the rest retrieved from reference TRBV5-1 and TRBJ2-2, is KAGVTQTPRYLIKTRGQQVTLSCSPISGHRSVSWYQQTPGQGLQFLFEYFSETQRNKGNFPGRFSGRQFSNSRSEMNVSTLELGDSALYLCASSWGTSGTNTGELFFGEGSRLTVL.

This chain connects TRBV7-9 to TRBJ2-7; TRBD2 agrees at 9 bases. Trimming took 0 bases from V and 6 from J; bases not matched to a gene: 9. This CDR3 region has 16 residues. Germline V CDR1 and CDR2: SEHNR, FQNEAQ (reference sequence). CDR3 loop: CASSLAPAGGRGEQYF. DNA for the CDR3: TGTGCCAGCAGCTTAGCGCCTGCGGGAGGGCGGGGCGAGCAGTACTTC.

The genes are TRBV7-9 and TRBJ1-2; 9 bases match TRBD1. Losses at the gene ends were 1 base for V and 4 bases for J; bases not matched to a gene: 1. The CDR3 is made up of 14 amino acids. Per the germline V gene, CDR1 is SEHNR and CDR2 is FQNEAQ (reference sequence). DNA for the CDR3: TGTGCCAGCAGCTTAGACAGGGGGCCCTATGGCTACACCTTC. Residues: CASSLDRGPYGYTF.

This chain links TRBV4-1 with TRBJ1-1; D unresolved. This CDR3 is 12 amino acids long. Germline values: CDR1 MGHRA, CDR2 YSYEKL. V lost 0 bases and J lost 7, with 6 bases in between. This CDR3 is CASSQDNIEAFF. The CDR3 nucleotides are TGCGCCAGCAGCCAAGATAATATTGAAGCTTTCTTT.